This is a list of T cell receptor beta chains from one sample in a study of blood T cell repertoires in COVID-19. This table comes from immunoSEQ multiplex PCR, and its TCRdb copy is limited to in-frame clones, with some not included. Of approximately 300,000 clones listed, approximately 90% were seen once; the top ten hold approximately 5.2%. Material for sequencing was PBMCs or T cells enriched from blood (not recorded which). These TCRs come from a woman aged 25 to 39 who had recovered from COVID-19. Each CDR3 is given with its conserved first and last residue. Fields, in order: J gene, clone size, V gene, CDR3 protein. The size of a clone is reported for some rows only, either as once, few or many, or as a class for expanded clones.

TRBJ1-2,-,TRBV3-1/TRBV3-2,CATSRGQGSRFYGYTF
TRBJ1-2,few,TRBV7-2,CASSFPGGAGYTF
TRBJ1-2,few,TRBV3-1/TRBV3-2,CASSGRGPGNYGYTF
TRBJ2-1,-,TRBV5-4,CASSRGTYNEQFF
TRBJ1-2,-,TRBV30,CAWGITGTGTNYGYTF
TRBJ2-1,-,TRBV12-3/TRBV12-4,CASSFLGGFEQFF
TRBJ1-1,-,TRBV24-1,CATSDSGQPYEAFF
TRBJ2-1,-,TRBV18,CASREPGSAYNEQFF
TRBJ1-2,-,TRBV2,CASSDRQGRNYGYTF
TRBJ1-2,-,TRBV15,CATSRAPTGVGYTF
TRBJ1-1,-,TRBV4-3,CASSQAPQGQNTEAFF
TRBJ1-5,-,TRBV20-1,CSASWGDGNQPQHF
TRBJ1-6,-,TRBV19,CASSAEITNSPLHF
TRBJ1-1,-,TRBV5-1,CASSLGDRNTEAFF
TRBJ2-7,-,TRBV29-1,CSVEDRGYEQYF
TRBJ2-7,-,TRBV7-7,CASSQMGGSEQYF
TRBJ1-4,-,TRBV7-2,CASSLGPKLFF
TRBJ2-2,-,TRBV5-5,CASSYTLLTNTGELFF
TRBJ1-6,-,TRBV2,CASSERAGGSPLHF
TRBJ1-1,-,TRBV10-3,CATNRALNTEAFF
TRBJ2-7,-,TRBV6-5,CASSTGLSYEQYF
TRBJ1-1,-,TRBV7-9,CASSLQGFLNTEAFF
TRBJ1-1,few,TRBV4-1,CASSQSGGAAMNTEAFF
TRBJ1-2,-,TRBV7-2,CASSPTGTAFYGYTF
TRBJ1-1,-,TRBV25-1,CASRTLTGNTEAFF
TRBJ1-5,-,TRBV27,CASSLLGQQPQHF
TRBJ2-5,-,TRBV5-6,CASSLVRGGDQETQYF
TRBJ2-1,once,TRBV9,CASSPLAGASSYNEQFF
TRBJ1-2,-,TRBV7-2,CASSRDRANYGYTF
TRBJ1-1,-,TRBV19,CASSAQQNMNTEAFF
TRBJ1-1,-,TRBV5-1,CASQGSENTEAFF
TRBJ2-1,-,TRBV12-5,CASGPNLMGQGFDNEQFF
TRBJ2-3,-,TRBV30,CAWSAADTQYF
TRBJ2-7,-,TRBV19,CASSAGEYEQYF
TRBJ1-1,-,TRBV9,CASSSNLGGTEAFF
TRBJ1-2,-,TRBV12-5,CASGLVPQDYGYTF
TRBJ2-7,-,TRBV9,CASSPVGGQGFNEQYF
TRBJ2-1,-,TRBV6-5,CASMPGGWDDEQFF
TRBJ2-6,-,TRBV30,CAWASGIRSGANVLTF
TRBJ2-2,-,TRBV5-1,CASSLDTGVNTGELFF